One and the same sample provided the 16 T cell receptor beta chains below, sequenced in a study of T cells in Graves' hyperthyroidism and ophthalmopathy. TCR beta CDR3 regions were amplified from RNA transcripts. The HTBI primer set served for first-round RT-PCR of the TCR CDR3. One entry per CDR3 protein, called by TCRdb with MiXCR from the multiplex PCR reads. This table has roughly 740,000 distinct CDR3 sequences, about 16% appearing once. Sequenced input: blood. The source is a man between 18 and 35 years old with Graves' hyperthyroidism.

This clonotype was observed a few times. This chain connects TRBV2 to TRBJ2-1; 9 bases match TRBD2. The germline V gene has CDR1 SNHLY and CDR2 FYNNEI. This CDR3 is built from 14 residues. V was pared by 6 bases and J by 7 bases, with 7 bases of the junction left unmatched. The DNA of the CDR3 is TGTGCCAGCAGGACTAGCGGCCCTTTAAATGAGCAGTTCTTC. Protein product: CASRTSGPLNEQFF.

The table lists this clonotype with a few counts. J is TRBJ2-1 and V is TRBV5-1; a possible D gene is TRBD1 (5 bases). Trimming left V 1 base short and J 4 bases short, with 12 bases between. The CDR3 has 15 residues. CDR1 and CDR2 (germline): SGHRS, YFSETQ. The CDR3 here is CASSLTDIKYNEQFF. As DNA, the CDR3 is TGCGCCAGCAGCTTGACGGACATAAAATACAATGAGCAGTTCTTC.

This clonotype occurred many times. The chain couples TRBV29-1 to TRBJ2-1, with 13 bases identical to TRBD2. V shed 6 bases, J shed 3 bases, and the junction held 2 bases outside the gene matches. Germline lookup yields CDR1 SQVTM and CDR2 ANQGSEA. The CDR3 spans 14 residues. CDR3 bases: TGCAGCGTAGGGACTAGCGGGAACTACAATGAGCAGTTCTTC. This gives the protein CSVGTSGNYNEQFF.

This clonotype was recorded at least ten times. V and J are TRBV2 and TRBJ2-7; 10 positions match TRBD2. The CDR3 has 14 residues. Germline V gene sequence: CDR1 SNHLY, CDR2 FYNNEI. Unmatched junction bases numbered 1, after V lost 4 bases and J lost 1 base. The CDR3 sequence: CASSAGLASYEQYF. The DNA for the CDR3 is TGTGCCAGCAGTGCGGGACTAGCGTCCTACGAGCAGTACTTC.

This clonotype was counted only a few times. The V gene is TRBV28, the J gene TRBJ1-2, with a possible D match to TRBD1 (5 bases). The CDR3 contains 17 residues. The V gene lost 1 base and the J gene lost 2 bases, with 17 bases spanning the gap. Per the germline V gene, CDR1 is MDHEN and CDR2 is SYDVKM. CDR3 sequence (DNA): TGTGCCAGCAGTTTATATGCCAGGGTACCCCCCAACTATGGCTACACCTTC. Encoded protein: CASSLYARVPPNYGYTF.

The chain employs TRBV10-3 and TRBJ1-1, with D unresolved. This CDR3 comprises 15 residues. Germline V CDR1 and CDR2: ENHRY, SYGVKD. The V end lost 3 bases, the J end lost 1 base, and 12 bases lay between the germline ends. CDR3 coding DNA: TGTGCCATCAGTGACCCCTATAAGGGGAACACTGAAGCTTTCTTT. Its translation is CAISDPYKGNTEAFF.

As regards this clonotype: A much larger clone is a single base away; this may be a read error. V usage is TRBV28 and J usage is TRBJ2-1, with 9 bases matching TRBD2. CDR3 size: 16 residues. Germline CDR1 is MDHEN and CDR2 is SYDVKM. V shed 5 bases and J 6 bases; nucleotides not matched to a gene: 11. CDR3 nucleotide sequence: TGTGCCAGCAGTCCCATGGCGGGAGGGGGTGCCAATGAGCAGTTCTTC. Protein sequence: CASSPMAGGGANEQFF.

The J gene is TRBJ2-5, the V gene TRBV7-2, with 13 bases that match TRBD2. V gave up 4 bases and J gave up 7 bases; unmatched junction bases: 6. Germline-derived CDR1 and CDR2 are SGHTA and FQGNSA. The CDR3 is made up of 15 amino acids. CDR3 in DNA: TGTGCCAGCAGCTCCACTAGCGGGAGGGCCGGGACCCAGTACTTC. Translation gives CASSSTSGRAGTQYF.

The chain employs TRBV28 and TRBJ2-7; D is possibly TRBD1 (6 bases). This CDR3 has 18 residues. V gave up 5 bases and J gave up 4 bases, with 27 bases separating them. CDR1 is MDHEN, CDR2 SYDVKM, per germline. The CDR3 region is CASSPSRGRPSLDYEQYF. CDR3 DNA sequence: TGTGCCAGCAGTCCCTCCAGGGGACGCCCTAGCCTTGATTACGAGCAGTACTTC. Drawing the rest from reference TRBV28 and TRBJ2-7, the complete variable domain is DVKVTQSSRYLVKRTGEKVFLECVQDMDHENMFWYRQDPGLGLRLIYFSYDVKMKEKGDIPEGYSVSREKKERFSLILESASTNQTSMYLCASSPSRGRPSLDYEQYFGPGTRLTVT.

The rearrangement joins TRBV18 to TRBJ1-3; D is ambiguous. Per germline, CDR1 KGHSH and CDR2 LQKENI. Deletions cut 3 bases from V and 4 bases from J, with 7 bases between. The CDR3 spans 13 residues. This CDR3 is CASSPAGGNTIYF. CDR3 DNA: TGTGCCAGCTCACCCGCGGGCGGAAACACCATATATTTT. The full variable domain, completed using reference TRBV18 and TRBJ1-3, is NAGVMQNPRHLVRRRGQEARLRCSPMKGHSHVYWYRQLPEEGLKFMVYLQKENIIDESGMPKERFSAEFPKEGPSILRIQQVVRGDSAAYFCASSPAGGNTIYFGEGSWLTVV.

The genes are TRBV6-5 and TRBJ1-5, with D possibly being TRBD1 (6 bases). V gave up 0 bases and J gave up 2 bases, with 14 bases separating them. In germline, CDR1 is MNHEY, CDR2 SVGAGI. The CDR3 consists of 17 residues. CDR3 sequence: CASSYSTRDIGNQPQHF. The CDR3 region has the DNA TGTGCCAGCAGTTACTCGACCAGGGACATCGGCAATCAGCCCCAGCATTTT.

This clonotype was counted between two and nine times. The chain is built from TRBV7-2 and TRBJ2-1; tentatively, D is TRBD2 (6 bases). V gave up 0 bases and J gave up 10 bases, with 19 bases separating them. In germline, CDR1 is SGHTA, CDR2 FQGNSA. The CDR3 extends over 16 amino acids. CDR3 bases: TGTGCCAGCAGCTTAGCGGGAGGACCCAGGTTGGGCGAGCAGTTCTTC. Translation: CASSLAGGPRLGEQFF.

The table lists this clonotype with a few counts. The chain recombines TRBV27 with TRBJ2-2; tentative D call: TRBD1 (6 bases). The germline V gene has CDR1 MNHEY and CDR2 SMNVEV (reference sequence). This CDR3 is built from 16 residues. The V end was cut by 8 bases, the J end by 1 base, with 17 bases between. CDR3 sequence (DNA): TGTGCCAGCGGACCGCTTACAGGGATGAACACCGGGGAGCTGTTTTTT. It codes for CASGPLTGMNTGELFF.

Turning to this clonotype: The junction and the germline gene differ at one end; a read error may be behind it. J is TRBJ1-3 and V is TRBV6-1; D is undetermined. This CDR3 contains 16 residues. The germline gives CDR1 MNHNS, CDR2 SASEGT. The CDR3 loop reads CASSEVVGSSGNTTYF. The CDR3 nucleotides are TGTGCCAGCAGCGAAGTTGTGGGAAGCTCTGGAAACACCACATATTTT.

This clonotype has ten or more counts. The CDR3 protein is CSALSLAARYNEQFF. The CDR3 bases are TGCAGTGCTCTATCCTTAGCGGCTAGGTACAATGAGCAGTTCTTC. The chain couples TRBV20-1 to TRBJ2-1; TRBD2 might be the D (6 bases). The germline V gene has CDR1 DFQATT and CDR2 SNEGSKA (reference sequence). The CDR3 consists of 15 residues. V lost 5 bases to trimming and J lost 4 bases, with 18 bases between them.

The chain links TRBV27 to TRBJ1-1, with 10 bases that match TRBD1. V was clipped by 2 bases and J by 1 base; unmatched bases: 4. Germline V CDR1 and CDR2: MNHEY, SMNVEV (reference sequence). This CDR3 is built from 16 residues. The CDR3 DNA sequence: TGTGCCAGCAGTTTAGGGACAGGGGCGGGGAACACTGAAGCTTTCTTT. Translated: CASSLGTGAGNTEAFF.